The 3 T cell receptor beta chains presented below share a single source sample, sequenced in a study of blood T cell repertoires in COVID-19. Clones were sequenced by immunoSEQ multiplex PCR, and TCRdb holds only the in-frame ones, with some missing. The sample shows around 130,000 clones, around four fifths of them seen only once. The sequenced sample consisted of peripheral blood. The receptor set was obtained from a human donor in a cohort sampled during active COVID-19.

The rearrangement uses TRBV27 and TRBJ2-1; D gene unclear. Trimming pared 2 bases from V and 4 bases from J, leaving 6 bases between. CDR3 size: 13 residues. Germline lookup yields CDR1 MNHEY and CDR2 SMNVEV (reference sequence). CDR3 sequence (DNA): TGTGCCAGCAGTTTACCCCCATACAATGAGCAGTTCTTC. It is translated as CASSLPPYNEQFF.

The chain joins TRBV5-1 to TRBJ1-1; D is possibly TRBD1 (6 bases). The CDR3 length is 16 residues. V lost 1 base, J lost 0 bases, and 13 bases lay in between. Germline CDR1 and CDR2: SGHRS and YFSETQ. This CDR3 is CASSLWLGALNTEAFF. DNA of the CDR3: TGCGCCAGCAGCTTGTGGTTGGGGGCCTTGAACACTGAAGCTTTCTTT.

V gene TRBV20-1 combines with J gene TRBJ2-1; D gene ambiguous. The V gene's germline CDR1 is DFQATT and CDR2 SNEGSKA (reference sequence). This CDR3 has 15 amino acids. Trimming shortened V by 3 bases and J by 5 bases, and 17 bases separated the two germline ends. CDR3 sequence: CSASNTEIVHNEQFF. The CDR3 DNA reads TGCAGTGCTAGTAACACGGAGATAGTGCACAATGAGCAGTTCTTC.